Listed here are 25 T cell receptor beta chains from one sample, sequenced in a study of shared T cell receptors in the human thymus. TCRdb's table, derived via immunoSEQ multiplex PCR, lists solely in-frame clones and lacks some. The sample records 700,000 or so clones, over 75% being singletons. The sample also formed part of further work on human thymus T cells.

The sample consisted of thymocytes. The receptors were gathered from a girl under three years old with a congenital heart defect.

The chain couples TRBV30 to TRBJ1-4; maybe TRBD1 (6 bases). Trimming removed 5 bases at V and 4 bases at J, with 17 bases between. The CDR3 sequence is 15 residues long. Germline CDR1 and CDR2: GTSNPN and SVGIG (reference sequence). CDR3 in amino acids: CAWGLDRTHNEKLFF. CDR3 sequence (DNA): TGTGCCTGGGGATTAGACAGGACCCATAATGAAAAACTGTTTTTT.

The chain is built from TRBV18 and TRBJ1-1, with 10 positions matching TRBD1. CDR1 and CDR2 from the germline V gene are KGHSH and LQKENI. The length of the CDR3 is 19 residues. V shed 4 bases and J 2 bases; nucleotides not matched to a gene: 16. The CDR3 DNA reads TGTGCCAGCTCACGGGTCGCCCGGGACAGGGGTCGAAAAAACACTGAAGCTTTCTTT. Translated: CASSRVARDRGRKNTEAFF.

In this sample, this clone turned up a few times. The V and J genes are TRBV30 and TRBJ1-6; weak D call: TRBD1 (6 bases). This CDR3 has 19 amino acids. Trimming took off 2 bases at V and 0 bases at J, with 20 bases between the two ends. Germline CDR1 and CDR2: GTSNPN and SVGIG (reference sequence). CDR3 region: CAWSRGTGSLSSYNSPLHF. The CDR3 nucleotides read TGTGCCTGGAGTAGGGGGACCGGATCTCTTAGCTCCTATAATTCACCCCTCCACTTT.

The V and J genes are TRBV6-5 and TRBJ1-2, with TRBD1 matching over 7 bases. The CDR3 has 15 amino acids. With V trimmed by 2 bases and J by 4 bases, 7 bases remained unmatched. The germline gives CDR1 MNHEY, CDR2 SVGAGI. The CDR3 loop reads CASSYTDRSAYGYTF. CDR3 bases: TGTGCCAGCAGTTACACGGACAGGTCCGCCTATGGCTACACCTTC.

CDR3 nucleotide sequence: TGTGCCAGCAGTTTTGCACAGGGGGTAATCTCCGCCGGGGAGCTGTTTTTT. Translated: CASSFAQGVISAGELFF. The V and J genes are TRBV27 and TRBJ2-2; TRBD1 matches 8 bases. The CDR3 loop spans 17 amino acids. Germline CDR1 is MNHEY and CDR2 is SMNVEV (reference sequence). The ends lost 3 bases at V and 6 bases at J; junction bases unmatched: 12.

The chain is built from TRBV5-1 and TRBJ1-4; D unclear. CDR1 is SGHRS and CDR2 is YFSETQ in the germline V gene. The CDR3 is 15 amino acids. V was trimmed by 0 bases and J by 14 bases, leaving 20 bases between them. The CDR3 sequence is CASSLAARERGHLFF. CDR3 nucleotides: TGCGCCAGCAGCTTGGCCGCACGAGAACGCGGTCATCTGTTTTTT.

V gene TRBV6-5 combines with J gene TRBJ1-1, with D hard to call. Trimming removed 6 bases from V and 5 bases from J, with 13 bases in between. Germline lookup yields CDR1 MNHEY and CDR2 SVGAGI. The CDR3 covers 13 residues. CDR3 sequence (DNA): TGTGCCAGCAGCCCCATGGGAGTAACTGAAGCTTTCTTT. Its protein product is CASSPMGVTEAFF.

The rearrangement uses TRBV10-3 and TRBJ1-2; a possible D gene is TRBD1 (5 bases). From germline, CDR1 is ENHRY and CDR2 SYGVKD. Trimming pared 0 bases from V and 3 bases from J, leaving 5 bases between. This CDR3 is 13 amino acids long. The chain's CDR3 is CAISESRDYGYTF. In nucleotides, the CDR3 is TGTGCCATCAGTGAGTCCAGGGACTATGGCTACACCTTC.

The rearrangement uses TRBV5-4 and TRBJ1-4; D remains ambiguous. CDR3 length equals 11 residues. With 0 bases removed from V and 16 bases from J, the gap between germline ends came to 10 bases. Germline CDR1 SGHNT, CDR2 YYREEE (reference sequence). CDR3 residues: CASSLAPYPFF. DNA for the CDR3: TGTGCCAGCAGCTTGGCCCCCTACCCGTTTTTT.

J is TRBJ2-3 and V is TRBV18, with D unresolved. The CDR3 extends over 13 amino acids. V was clipped by 2 bases and J by 1 base, with 4 bases between them. The V gene's germline CDR1 is KGHSH and CDR2 LQKENI. The CDR3 nucleotides are TGTGCCAGCTCACCAGGAGGCACAGATACGCAGTATTTT. Translating gives CASSPGGTDTQYF.

The sample holds a few counts of this clone. CDR3 sequence reads: CASRVGGLPDTQYF. The CDR3 bases are TGTGCCAGCAGGGTGGGGGGGCTTCCAGATACGCAGTATTTT. The rearrangement joins TRBV5-6 to TRBJ2-3; perhaps TRBD2 as D (7 bases). Germline loops: CDR1 SGHDT, CDR2 YYEEEE. The CDR3 covers 14 residues. Deletions cut 5 bases from V and 4 bases from J, with 14 bases between.

CDR3 DNA sequence: TGTGCCAGTAGTATGAAGTCGGGACAGGGGTTAAGCAATCAGCCCCAGCATTTT. This encodes CASSMKSGQGLSNQPQHF. The chain combines TRBV19 with TRBJ1-5; 10 nucleotides align to TRBD1. Trimming cost V 3 bases and J 1 base; bases outside gene matches: 9. CDR1 and CDR2 (germline): LNHDA, SQIVND (reference sequence). The CDR3 is 18 residues long. The whole variable domain, remainder taken from reference TRBV19 and TRBJ1-5, is DGGITQSPKYLFRKEGQNVTLSCEQNLNHDAMYWYRQDPGQGLRLIYYSQIVNDFQKGDIAEGYSVSREKKESFPLTVTSAQKNPTAFYLCASSMKSGQGLSNQPQHFGDGTRLSIL.

The chain uses TRBV2 and TRBJ2-7; TRBD1 matches at 9 bases. CDR3 length: 15 amino acids. J lost 4 bases, V lost 4 bases, and 8 bases had no gene match. Per germline, CDR1 SNHLY and CDR2 FYNNEI. The CDR3 DNA is TGTGCCAGCAGTGCCGGGGACAGGGCTAGGTACGAGCAGTACTTC. Protein product: CASSAGDRARYEQYF.

The chain uses TRBV11-2 and TRBJ2-1, with 11 bases fitting TRBD2. After removal of 6 bases from V and 7 bases from J, the junction contained 14 bases not matched to a gene. Germline V gene data show CDR1 as SGHAT and CDR2 as FQNNGV. This CDR3 contains 17 residues. For the CDR3, the DNA is TGTGCCAGCAGTCTAGCGGGGGGAAGGTCGGGTGTGAATGAGCAGTTCTTC. This encodes CASSLAGGRSGVNEQFF.

This clone was seen just once. This chain connects TRBV10-2 to TRBJ2-5; D unresolved. The length of the CDR3 is 11 residues. V gave up 4 bases and J gave up 5 bases, with 5 bases separating them. Germline V gives CDR1 WSHSY, CDR2 SAAADI. In DNA form, the CDR3 reads TGCGCCAGCAGTGTCCGGGAGACCCAGTACTTC. Its translation is CASSVRETQYF.

As to this clone: Other DNA sequences in the sample encode the same CDR3. V and J are TRBV9 and TRBJ1-6, with D perhaps matching TRBD1 (5 bases). CDR1 SGDLS and CDR2 YYNGEE come from the germline V gene. The CDR3 totals 16 residues. Trimming removed 0 bases from V and 8 bases from J, with 15 bases in between. This chain's CDR3 is CASSVGWDFGYSPLHF. The CDR3 nucleotides read TGTGCCAGCAGCGTAGGCTGGGACTTCGGGTATTCACCCCTCCACTTT.

The chain links TRBV7-9 to TRBJ1-2; D unresolved. The CDR3 consists of 14 residues. V gave up 4 bases and J gave up 7 bases, with 16 bases separating them. The germline V gene encodes CDR1 SEHNR and CDR2 FQNEAQ (reference sequence). Here the CDR3 reads CASSSVPFISGYTF. The CDR3 DNA is TGTGCCAGCAGCTCCGTACCCTTTATCAGTGGCTACACCTTC.

The chain couples TRBV6-1 to TRBJ2-3; D possibly corresponds to TRBD2 (6 bases). V shed 8 bases and J shed 6 bases, with 18 bases lying between them. The CDR3 runs 14 residues. Looked up from germline, CDR1 is MNHNS and CDR2 is SASEGT. CDR3 nucleotide sequence: TGTGCCAGCTGGCGGGACTCTCCACGGGATACGCAGTATTTT. It encodes CASWRDSPRDTQYF.

The CDR3 DNA follows: TGTGCCAGCAGCTGGCCGTACCGCGGGGAGCTGTTTTTT. It is translated as CASSWPYRGELFF. V is TRBV7-8 and J is TRBJ2-2; D uncertain. The germline gives CDR1 SGHVS, CDR2 FQNEAQ. This CDR3 is 13 amino acids long. With 4 bases removed from V and 7 bases from J, the gap between germline ends came to 10 bases.

This clone was seen only a few times. The J gene is TRBJ1-2, the V gene TRBV25-1, with 7 positions matching TRBD1. CDR1 and CDR2 (germline): MGHDK, SYGVNS. The CDR3 extends over 15 amino acids. The junction had 10 bases not matched to a gene; V was cut back by 1 base and J by 8 bases. CDR3 loop: CASSEFLTGNLGYTF. CDR3 DNA: TGTGCCAGCAGTGAATTCCTGACAGGGAACCTGGGCTACACCTTC.

V is TRBV9 and J is TRBJ2-1, with 13 bases lining up with TRBD2. The germline CDR1 and CDR2 sequences are SGDLS and YYNGEE. The CDR3 runs 16 residues. V was pared by 3 bases and J by 7 bases, with 7 bases of the junction left unmatched. The CDR3 DNA reads TGTGCCAGCAGCGCCGGGACTAGCGGGGTGTGGAATGAGCAGTTCTTC. It codes for CASSAGTSGVWNEQFF.

The V call is TRBV5-6, the J call TRBJ2-5; the match to TRBD1 covers 7 bases. Germline trimming cut 4 bases from V and 1 base from J; bases unmatched to any gene: 10. The length of the CDR3 is 16 residues. In germline, CDR1 is SGHDT, CDR2 YYEEEE. The CDR3 coding sequence is TGTGCCAGCAGCCGCGACAGGGTCAACCTCCAAGAGACCCAGTACTTC. Amino acids: CASSRDRVNLQETQYF.

Written as DNA, the CDR3 is TGCAGCGTTGAAGAGGTAACGAGGGGGGGGAACACTGAAGCTTTCTTT. This translates into CSVEEVTRGGNTEAFF. V is TRBV29-1 and J is TRBJ1-1; D is possibly TRBD1 (6 bases). Germline CDR1 and CDR2: SQVTM and ANQGSEA. This CDR3 comprises 16 residues. V was shortened by 0 bases and J by 1 base, with 15 bases between the two germline ends.

This chain uses TRBV7-2 with TRBJ2-1, with D possibly being TRBD2 (6 bases). This CDR3 contains 15 residues. Germline CDR1 reads SGHTA; CDR2 reads FQGNSA. V lost 1 base, J lost 2 bases, and 9 bases lay in between. Here the CDR3 DNA reads TGTGCCAGCAGCTTAGAGGAGGGGCCCTACAATGAGCAGTTCTTC. Amino acids: CASSLEEGPYNEQFF.

The chain joins TRBV15 to TRBJ1-6, with D tentatively TRBD1 (6 bases). Germline V gene sequence: CDR1 LNHNV, CDR2 YYDKDF (reference sequence). V lost 0 bases to trimming and J lost 7 bases, with 16 bases between them. This CDR3 comprises 17 residues. CDR3 residues: CATSRDRPDRRNSPLHF. CDR3 DNA sequence: TGTGCCACCAGCAGAGATAGGCCCGACAGGAGAAATTCACCCCTCCACTTT.